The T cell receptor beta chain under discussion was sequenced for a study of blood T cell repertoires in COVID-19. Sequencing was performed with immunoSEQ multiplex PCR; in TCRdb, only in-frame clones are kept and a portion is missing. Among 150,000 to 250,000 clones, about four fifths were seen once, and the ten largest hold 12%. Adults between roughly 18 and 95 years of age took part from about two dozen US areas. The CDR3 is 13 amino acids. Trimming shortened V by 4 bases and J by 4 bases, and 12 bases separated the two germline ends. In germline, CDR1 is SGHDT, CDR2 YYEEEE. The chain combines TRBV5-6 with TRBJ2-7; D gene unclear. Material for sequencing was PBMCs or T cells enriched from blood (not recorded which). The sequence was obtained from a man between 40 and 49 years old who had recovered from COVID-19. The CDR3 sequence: CASSVSLQYEQYF. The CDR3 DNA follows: TGTGCCAGCAGCGTATCACTCCAATACGAGCAGTACTTC.